A selection of T cell receptor beta chains follows, all from one sample in a study of identical twins. MiXCR, applied by TCRdb to the 5' RACE reads, yields one record per CDR3 protein. Here the sample spans some 500,000 distinct CDR3 sequences, 13% to 15% being singletons. The same sample was also used in a study of yellow fever vaccine responses in identical twins.

Sequencing input: CD4+ T cells sorted from blood. The receptors shown here come from a woman aged 18-30 years in good health. CDR3s include the opening cysteine and the closing phenylalanine or tryptophan. Fields, in order: clone size, D gene, J gene, V gene, CDR3 protein, CDR3 DNA. A D gene is named only where the DNA matches it firmly. Clone size is not always given. Where it is, it says once, few, many or a class for expanded clones.

>.|.|TRBJ2-5|TRBV18
CASSSITGGQETQYF
TGTGCCAGCTCTTCCATAACAGGAGGCCAAGAGACCCAGTACTTC
>.|TRBD2|TRBJ2-1|TRBV7-9
CASSITSGRFNEQFF
TGTGCCAGCAGCATAACTAGCGGGAGATTTAATGAGCAGTTCTTC
>.|.|TRBJ2-7|TRBV5-5
CASTLATYEQYF
TGTGCCAGCACCCTAGCCACATACGAGCAGTACTTC
>.|.|TRBJ1-4|TRBV7-2
CASSFRGNEKLFF
TGTGCCAGCAGCTTCCGGGGGAATGAAAAACTGTTTTTT
>.|.|TRBJ2-5|TRBV15
CATSRDGTRLETQYF
TGTGCCACCAGCAGAGATGGGACAAGGCTGGAGACCCAGTACTTC
>few|TRBD1|TRBJ2-7|TRBV7-8
CASTRDRGGHEQYF
TGTGCCAGCACCAGGGACAGGGGTGGCCACGAGCAGTACTTC
>few|TRBD2|TRBJ2-7|TRBV5-1
CASSRAGEYEQYF
TGCGCCAGCTCAAGAGCGGGGGAGTACGAGCAGTACTTC
>.|.|TRBJ2-3|TRBV14
CASSQDYPFTDTQYF
TGTGCCAGCAGCCAGGACTATCCCTTCACAGATACGCAGTATTTT
>.|.|TRBJ2-2|TRBV4-2
CASSQVEFRAGGGELFF
TGTGCCAGCAGCCAAGTGGAGTTTAGGGCCGGGGGCGGGGAGCTGTTTTTT
>many|.|TRBJ2-2|TRBV15
CATSREISASGELFF
TGTGCCACCAGCAGAGAAATCTCGGCCAGCGGGGAGCTGTTTTTT
>.|TRBD1|TRBJ2-1|TRBV4-1
CASSQAPRDRSYNEQFF
TGCGCCAGCAGCCAAGCCCCCCGGGACAGGTCCTACAATGAGCAGTTCTTC
>many|.|TRBJ2-2|TRBV5-1
CGSRLRDNTGELFF
TGCGGCTCCAGGCTCCGGGATAACACCGGGGAGCTGTTTTTT
>.|.|TRBJ2-1|TRBV6-2/TRBV6-3
CASSVDSYHEQFF
TGTGCCAGCAGTGTAGACTCCTACCATGAGCAGTTCTTC
>few|.|TRBJ2-7|TRBV6-1
CASSENRRLVTYEQYF
TGTGCCAGCAGTGAAAACCGTAGACTTGTAACCTACGAGCAGTACTTC
>.|TRBD2|TRBJ2-5|TRBV29-1
CSGNGGKTQYF
TGCAGCGGGAACGGGGGGAAGACCCAGTACTTC
>few|.|TRBJ1-2|TRBV5-4
CASSFGQFLNYGYTF
TGTGCCAGCAGCTTTGGACAGTTTCTTAACTATGGCTACACCTTC
>.|TRBD1|TRBJ2-7|TRBV5-1
CASSLAGTGGTYEQYF
TGCGCCAGCAGCTTGGCCGGGACAGGGGGCACCTACGAGCAGTACTTC
>.|TRBD1|TRBJ2-5|TRBV7-3
CASSPDTRRTGVTQETQYF
TGTGCCAGCAGCCCGGACACCCGGAGGACAGGGGTTACCCAAGAGACCCAGTACTTC
>.|TRBD2|TRBJ2-2|TRBV30
CAWSPPGLAGITGELFF
TGTGCCTGGAGTCCACCGGGACTAGCGGGTATAACCGGGGAGCTGTTTTTT
>many|TRBD2|TRBJ2-1|TRBV11-1
CASRPTSGGYNEQFF
TGTGCCAGCAGACCGACTAGCGGGGGCTACAATGAGCAGTTCTTC
>few|.|TRBJ2-4|TRBV5-1
CASSLAGVLAKNIQYF
TGCGCCAGCAGCTTGGCCGGGGTTCTAGCCAAAAACATTCAGTACTTC
>.|.|TRBJ2-7|TRBV4-2
CASSQDPGLNSYEQYF
TGTGCCAGCAGCCAAGACCCAGGACTCAACTCCTACGAGCAGTACTTC
>.|.|TRBJ2-7|TRBV6-1
CASSKRSSAYSYEQYF
TGTGCCAGCAGCAAACGGTCTAGCGCCTACTCCTACGAGCAGTACTTC
>few|.|TRBJ2-3|TRBV4-2
CASSQGRVGSGTDTQYF
TGTGCCAGCAGCCAAGGGAGGGTGGGCTCGGGCACAGATACGCAGTATTTT
>.|.|TRBJ2-7|TRBV7-2
CASSLLGRQVAHEQYF
TGTGCCAGCAGCCTCCTTGGTCGGCAGGTGGCCCACGAGCAGTACTTC
>few|.|TRBJ1-6|TRBV14
CASSQISLRGSSYNSPLHF
TGTGCCAGCAGCCAAATATCGCTTCGCGGGAGCTCCTATAATTCACCCCTCCACTTT
>.|.|TRBJ2-3|TRBV20-1
CSVLPSNF
TGCAGTGTCCTCCCGAGCAATTTT
>.|.|TRBJ1-5|TRBV7-9
CASSLVVGAADNQPQHF
TGTGCCAGCAGCTTAGTCGTCGGGGCAGCAGACAATCAGCCCCAGCATTTT
>few|.|TRBJ2-1|TRBV6-2/TRBV6-3
CASSQLVSSYNEQFF
TGTGCCAGCAGTCAACTAGTCTCCTCCTACAATGAGCAGTTCTTC